This TCR beta chain was observed in a study of neurological immune-mediated disorders. This clonotype was counted only a few times. V lost 0 bases to trimming and J lost 4 bases, with 22 bases between them. From germline, CDR1 is SGHRS and CDR2 YFSETQ. The CDR3 spans 18 residues. TCRdb ran MiXCR on the 5' RACE reads and lists one entry per CDR3 protein. The repertoire holds 55,000 to 75,000 distinct CDR3 sequences, with around 15% as singletons. Time point here: longitudinal time-point 1 (baseline). Stored at -80 C, 2 million PBMCs were the source of the unsorted libraries. The source material was PBMCs. This TCR derives from a female donor with HTLV-1-associated myelopathy (HAM/TSP). The chain recombines TRBV5-1 with TRBJ1-1; D remains ambiguous. CDR3: CASSLATRPLTKGTEAFF. The DNA for the CDR3 is TGCGCCAGCAGCTTGGCCACACGACCCCTCACCAAGGGCACTGAAGCTTTCTTT.